Shown below are 32 T cell receptor beta chains from a single sample sequenced in a study of shared clonotypes between healthy human individuals. This table comes from immunoSEQ multiplex PCR, and its TCRdb copy is limited to in-frame clones, with some not included. The data hold roughly 2,000,000 clones, with roughly 95% observed a single time. Positively selected for CCR7, the CD45RO-negative cells used as naive CD8 cells excluded terminally differentiated effector memory CD45RA+ cells. The sequenced material came from naive CD8+ T cells sorted from blood. The receptors here all came from a man younger than 35 in good health.

The gene calls are TRBV5-1 and TRBJ2-5; D is uncertain. V was trimmed by 4 bases and J by 5 bases, leaving 15 bases between them. There are 14 residues in the CDR3. Germline-derived CDR1 and CDR2 are SGHRS and YFSETQ. CDR3 DNA sequence: TGCGCCAGCAGCCTAACCACCAGCCGGGAGACCCAGTACTTC. This sequence encodes CASSLTTSRETQYF.

This sequence joins TRBV27 and TRBJ2-7; TRBD2 agrees at 13 bases. The CDR3 spans 14 residues. V shed 5 bases, J shed 6 bases, and the junction held 4 bases outside the gene matches. Germline V gene sequence: CDR1 MNHEY, CDR2 SMNVEV (reference sequence). The CDR3 DNA follows: TGTGCCAGCAGTCCTAGGACTAGCGGGAGCGAGCAGTACTTC. This gives the protein CASSPRTSGSEQYF.

About this clone: The identical CDR3 is also encoded by other nucleotide sequences in the sample. The genes are TRBV6-6 and TRBJ1-2; D is unclear. V was pared by 0 bases and J by 2 bases, with 7 bases between. Germline loops: CDR1 MNHNY, CDR2 SVGAGI (reference sequence). There are 14 residues in the CDR3. CDR3 sequence reads: CASSYSGNNYGYTF. The CDR3 bases are TGTGCCAGCAGTTACTCGGGGAACAACTATGGCTACACCTTC.

This rearrangement joins TRBV27 to TRBJ2-7; D might be TRBD1 (6 bases). Germline assignment: CDR1 MNHEY and CDR2 SMNVEV (reference sequence). The CDR3 loop spans 17 amino acids. The V and J ends lost 2 bases and 0 bases respectively, with 17 bases between them. The CDR3 nucleotides read TGTGCCAGCAGTTTACTCTTCGACAGGAAGAGCTCCTACGAGCAGTACTTC. This encodes CASSLLFDRKSSYEQYF.

The chain employs TRBV4-3 and TRBJ2-7; 10 bases line up with TRBD1. CDR1 is LGHNA and CDR2 is YSLEER in the germline V gene. The V and J ends lost 8 bases and 9 bases, in that order; junction bases with no gene match: 10. This CDR3 has 13 residues. CDR3: CASGRDRGLVQYF. CDR3 in DNA: TGCGCCAGCGGCCGGGACAGGGGCTTAGTGCAGTACTTC.

V usage is TRBV27 and J usage is TRBJ1-2; 11 positions agree with TRBD1. The CDR3 runs 15 residues. Trimming took 4 bases from V and 2 from J; bases not matched to a gene: 3. Germline V CDR1 and CDR2: MNHEY, SMNVEV (reference sequence). This CDR3 is CASSSWTGGNYGYTF. In nucleotides, the CDR3 is TGTGCCAGCAGTTCGTGGACAGGGGGCAACTATGGCTACACCTTC.

This chain uses TRBV6-1 with TRBJ2-1; TRBD1 matches 7 bases. This CDR3 spans 14 amino acids. V gave up 6 bases and J gave up 1 base; unmatched junction bases: 3. CDR1 is MNHNS, CDR2 SASEGT, per germline. This CDR3 is CASSLTGSYNEQFF. DNA for the CDR3: TGTGCCAGCAGCTTGACAGGGTCCTACAATGAGCAGTTCTTC.

The J gene is TRBJ2-1, the V gene TRBV27; TRBD2 is a possible D gene (6 bases). From germline, CDR1 is MNHEY and CDR2 SMNVEV (reference sequence). The CDR3 is 16 amino acids. V gave up 4 bases and J gave up 1 base, with 14 bases separating them. This CDR3 is CASSSLGGGSYNEQFF. The CDR3 DNA reads as TGTGCCAGCAGTTCCCTTGGGGGAGGTTCCTACAATGAGCAGTTCTTC.

This chain uses TRBV28 with TRBJ1-5, with 7 bases identical to TRBD1. Germline V lookup: CDR1 MDHEN, CDR2 SYDVKM. J lost 1 base, V lost 5 bases, and 8 bases had no gene match. This CDR3 is 16 amino acids long. CDR3 sequence reads: CASSPGQAWSNQPQHF. The CDR3 coding sequence is TGTGCCAGCAGTCCTGGACAGGCTTGGAGCAATCAGCCCCAGCATTTT.

CDR3 nucleotides: TGTGCCAGCAGCTTACTAGCGGGGGCCGGGGAGACCCAGTACTTC. It is translated as CASSLLAGAGETQYF. V and J are TRBV7-9 and TRBJ2-5; 10 nucleotides align to TRBD2. Germline-derived CDR1 and CDR2 are SEHNR and FQNEAQ (reference sequence). J gave up 5 bases and V 2 bases, and 5 bases lay outside the gene matches. This CDR3 comprises 15 residues. The full variable domain, its missing parts supplied by reference TRBV7-9 and TRBJ2-5, is DTGVSQNPRHKITKRGQNVTFRCDPISEHNRLYWYRQTLGQGPEFLTYFQNEAQLEKSRLLSDRFSAERPKGSFSTLEIQRTEQGDSAMYLCASSLLAGAGETQYFGPGTRLLVL.

The chain combines TRBV28 with TRBJ1-2; D is possibly TRBD1 (5 bases). V was trimmed by 5 bases and J by 7 bases, leaving 14 bases between them. There are 13 residues in the CDR3. CDR1 and CDR2 (germline): MDHEN, SYDVKM. The CDR3 DNA follows: TGTGCCAGCAGTCCAGGGAAGGCGGGTGGCTACACCTTC. Protein: CASSPGKAGGYTF.

The J gene is TRBJ2-3, the V gene TRBV9; 16 bases map to TRBD2. V gave up 4 bases and J gave up 0 bases; unmatched junction bases: 5. CDR1 is SGDLS and CDR2 is YYNGEE in the germline V gene. CDR3 length: 18 residues. The CDR3 DNA reads TGTGCCAGCAGCAAAACGGGACTAGCGGGAGGGAGCACAGATACGCAGTATTTT. Amino acids: CASSKTGLAGGSTDTQYF.

CDR3 nucleotides: TGTGCCAGCCTCAAGGGGGGACAAGAGACCCAGTACTTC. It yields the protein CASLKGGQETQYF. This sequence joins TRBV6-5 and TRBJ2-5; D may be TRBD1 or TRBD2 (6 bases each). V was trimmed by 8 bases and J by 2 bases, leaving 12 bases between them. CDR1 MNHEY and CDR2 SVGAGI come from the germline V gene. The CDR3 loop spans 13 amino acids.

The chain links TRBV4-3 to TRBJ2-3, with 12 bases fitting TRBD2. The CDR3 is 16 residues long. The trim removed 4 bases at V and 4 bases at J, leaving 6 bases unmatched. Germline-derived CDR1 and CDR2 are LGHNA and YSLEER. CDR3 sequence reads: CASSLSRLAGADTQYF. In nucleotides, the CDR3 is TGCGCCAGCAGCCTCTCCCGACTAGCGGGAGCAGATACGCAGTATTTT.

This sequence joins TRBV7-9 and TRBJ2-1, with 9 bases matching TRBD2. The CDR3 spans 15 residues. Germline CDR1 reads SEHNR; CDR2 reads FQNEAQ (reference sequence). The trim removed 2 bases at V and 5 bases at J, leaving 4 bases unmatched. The CDR3 bases are TGTGCCAGCAGCTTAACCGCGGGAGGGCACAATGAGCAGTTCTTC. Amino acid sequence: CASSLTAGGHNEQFF.

This clone appeared a single time. J is TRBJ2-7 and V is TRBV11-2; TRBD1 might be the D (6 bases). The germline V and J ends were trimmed by 0 bases and 0 bases, with 15 bases remaining between them. The CDR3 contains 17 residues. Germline assignment: CDR1 SGHAT and CDR2 FQNNGV. The CDR3, as DNA: TGTGCCAGCAGCTTAGAGCTCGACACAGGGAGCTCCTACGAGCAGTACTTC. Translating it yields CASSLELDTGSSYEQYF.

The V and J genes are TRBV27 and TRBJ1-1; no definite D call. Between the trimmed V and J ends, which lost 5 bases and 3 bases, there was a span of 10 bases. The germline gives CDR1 MNHEY, CDR2 SMNVEV (reference sequence). The CDR3 spans 13 residues. The CDR3 DNA sequence: TGTGCCAGCAGTCCACCTGGGGACACTGAAGCTTTCTTT. Translation gives CASSPPGDTEAFF.

The count of this clone is one. The chain couples TRBV6-5 to TRBJ1-2; 8 bases are a match to TRBD1. CDR3 size: 13 residues. The trim removed 5 bases at V and 7 bases at J, leaving 6 bases unmatched. Per the germline V gene, CDR1 is MNHEY and CDR2 is SVGAGI. CDR3 coding DNA: TGTGCCAGCAGTCCAGGGGGCGTGCCTGGCTACACCTTC. Translation: CASSPGGVPGYTF.

CDR3 residues: CASSETGDTYGYTF. The DNA for the CDR3 is TGTGCCAGCAGCGAGACAGGGGACACCTATGGCTACACCTTC. The V call is TRBV9, the J call TRBJ1-2, with TRBD1 identical over 8 bases. The CDR3 sequence is 14 residues long. V was pared by 3 bases and J by 4 bases, with 5 bases of the junction left unmatched. The germline gives CDR1 SGDLS, CDR2 YYNGEE.

DNA of the CDR3: TGCGCCAGCAGCCAAGATGAGGGGGCTAGGACCCAGCATTTT. Its protein product is CASSQDEGARTQHF. The chain combines TRBV4-1 with TRBJ1-5; 7 nucleotides align to TRBD1. CDR3 length: 14 residues. CDR1 and CDR2 (germline): MGHRA, YSYEKL. After removal of 0 bases from V and 11 bases from J, the junction contained 7 bases not matched to a gene.

The J gene is TRBJ1-1, the V gene TRBV10-2, with a weak D call TRBD1 (5 bases). The V end was cut by 10 bases, the J end by 4 bases, with 13 bases between. This CDR3 has 12 amino acids. Germline CDR1 is WSHSY and CDR2 is SAAADI. CDR3 in amino acids: CATNYGGTEAFF. The CDR3 bases are TGCGCCACCAACTATGGGGGCACTGAAGCTTTCTTT.

Note on this clone: This sample includes further DNA sequences coding for the same CDR3. The CDR3 here is CASSYSGGMNTEAFF. Here the CDR3 DNA reads TGTGCCAGCAGTTACTCGGGAGGGATGAACACTGAAGCTTTCTTT. The V gene is TRBV6-5, the J gene TRBJ1-1; D unresolved. CDR1 MNHEY and CDR2 SVGAGI come from the germline V gene. The CDR3 is 15 residues long. Deletions cut 0 bases from V and 0 bases from J, with 8 bases between.

In this sample, this clone turned up once. The chain is built from TRBV5-5 and TRBJ2-2, with D unresolved. Trimming stripped 3 bases from V and 4 bases from J, with 13 bases between. Per germline, CDR1 SGHKS and CDR2 YYEKEE (reference sequence). This CDR3 has 15 amino acids. DNA of the CDR3: TGTGCCAGCAGCTCCCGGAGCCAATTCACCGGGGAGCTGTTTTTT. Protein product: CASSSRSQFTGELFF.

The genes are TRBV27 and TRBJ2-7; D remains ambiguous. This CDR3 is 16 amino acids long. Germline V gives CDR1 MNHEY, CDR2 SMNVEV (reference sequence). Trimming shortened V by 3 bases and J by 0 bases, and 15 bases separated the two germline ends. In nucleotides, the CDR3 is TGTGCCAGCAGTTTTAGTCTAGGGCCTACCTCCTACGAGCAGTACTTC. Its protein product is CASSFSLGPTSYEQYF.

This clone was seen a single time. J is TRBJ2-7 and V is TRBV5-8, with D perhaps TRBD2 (6 bases). The CDR3 totals 13 residues. The V and J ends lost 0 bases and 7 bases respectively, with 11 bases between them. CDR1 and CDR2 from the germline V gene are SGHTS and YDEGEE. DNA for the CDR3: TGTGCCAGCAGCTTGGCGGGACTTGTGGAGCAGTACTTC. Translated: CASSLAGLVEQYF. The whole variable domain, filled in from reference TRBV5-8 and TRBJ2-7, reads EAGVTQSPTHLIKTRGQQATLRCSPISGHTSVYWYQQALGLGLQFLLWYDEGEERNRGNFPPRFSGRQFPNYSSELNVNALELEDSALYLCASSLAGLVEQYFGPGTRLTVT.

The gene calls are TRBV10-2 and TRBJ2-7; 7 bases agree with TRBD1. The germline CDR1 and CDR2 sequences are WSHSY and SAAADI. CDR3 length equals 12 residues. J was trimmed by 7 bases and V by 6 bases; bases with no gene match: 6. CDR3 bases: TGCGCCAGCAGCGACGGGACAGCGGAGCAGTACTTC. Translation: CASSDGTAEQYF.

J is TRBJ2-1 and V is TRBV5-1; 10 bases align to TRBD2. This CDR3 comprises 15 residues. Trimming removed 4 bases from V and 2 bases from J; junction bases left unmatched: 3. Germline CDR1 and CDR2: SGHRS and YFSETQ. CDR3 sequence: CASSPGLAAYNEQFF. The CDR3 DNA reads TGCGCCAGCAGCCCCGGACTAGCGGCCTACAATGAGCAGTTCTTC.

The sample holds one count of this clone. The J gene is TRBJ2-7, the V gene TRBV9; 7 nucleotides match TRBD2. V shed 1 base and J 2 bases; nucleotides not matched to a gene: 3. The CDR3 has 14 amino acids. Germline assignment: CDR1 SGDLS and CDR2 YYNGEE. This chain's CDR3 is CASSVSGETYEQYF. The CDR3 nucleotides read TGTGCCAGCAGCGTAAGCGGGGAGACCTACGAGCAGTACTTC.

The rearrangement links TRBV7-9 to TRBJ2-1; D gene uncertain. This CDR3 region has 10 residues. V gave up 5 bases and J gave up 9 bases, with 5 bases separating them. Germline V gene data show CDR1 as SEHNR and CDR2 as FQNEAQ (reference sequence). As DNA, the CDR3 is TGTGCCAGCAGCAACGCTGAGCAGTTCTTC. This codes for CASSNAEQFF.

CDR3 loop: CASRPTGGTADTQYF. The CDR3 DNA reads TGCGCCAGCAGACCCACAGGGGGCACCGCGGATACGCAGTATTTT. This chain links TRBV5-1 with TRBJ2-3, with 9 nucleotides matching TRBD1. Germline values: CDR1 SGHRS, CDR2 YFSETQ. The length of the CDR3 is 15 residues. Trimming took 5 bases from V and 6 from J; bases not matched to a gene: 10. Supplemented by reference TRBV5-1 and TRBJ2-3, the full variable domain reads KAGVTQTPRYLIKTRGQQVTLSCSPISGHRSVSWYQQTPGQGLQFLFEYFSETQRNKGNFPGRFSGRQFSNSRSEMNVSTLELGDSALYLCASRPTGGTADTQYFGPGTRLTVL.

This clone appeared once. The chain carries TRBV7-3 and TRBJ1-1, with a weak D call TRBD1 (6 bases). The CDR3 is made up of 15 amino acids. Trimming cost V 0 bases and J 2 bases, with 10 bases left between them. From germline, CDR1 is SGHTA and CDR2 FQGTGA. The CDR3 DNA reads as TGTGCCAGCAGCTTAACGCCGACAGGAAACACTGAAGCTTTCTTT. It is translated as CASSLTPTGNTEAFF.

A word on this clone: Within the sample, other DNA sequences also encode this same CDR3. This rearrangement joins TRBV5-1 to TRBJ2-7, with D unclear. Germline CDR1 reads SGHRS; CDR2 reads YFSETQ. With 0 bases removed from V and 3 bases from J, the gap between germline ends came to 7 bases. The CDR3 is 13 amino acids. The CDR3, as DNA: TGCGCCAGCAGCTTGGGTAGCCTCTACGAGCAGTACTTC. It translates to CASSLGSLYEQYF.